The 9 T cell receptor beta chains presented below share a single source sample, sequenced in a study of response to subunit inactivated influenza vaccine. TCRdb analysed the RT-PCR reads with MiXCR anew, one entry per CDR3 protein. The table has 650,000 to 800,000 distinct CDR3 sequences, approximately 13% seen once. Sample: PBMCs from blood, taken approximately 15 days before vaccination. The receptors derive from a man aged 45-60 years who received an inactivated influenza vaccine.

The chain couples TRBV12-3 or TRBV12-4 to TRBJ2-5, with 14 bases that match TRBD2. Trimming cost V 5 bases and J 3 bases; bases outside gene matches: 5. The CDR3 length is 16 residues. CDR3: CASSRTSGGMKETQYF. DNA of the CDR3: TGTGCCAGCAGTAGGACTAGCGGGGGGATGAAAGAGACCCAGTACTTC.

This clonotype was seen ten or more times. The CDR3 region is CASKRTGDGGYTF. The CDR3 DNA follows: TGTGCCAGCAAGCGGACAGGGGATGGTGGCTACACCTTC. The chain combines TRBV27 with TRBJ1-2, with 9 bases that match TRBD1. The CDR3 extends over 13 amino acids. With V trimmed by 7 bases and J by 7 bases, 7 bases remained unmatched. Germline V gene data show CDR1 as MNHEY and CDR2 as SMNVEV (reference sequence).

The chain links TRBV28 to TRBJ2-7, with 7 positions matching TRBD1. Germline CDR1 MDHEN, CDR2 SYDVKM. The CDR3 is made up of 15 amino acids. The trim removed 6 bases at V and 3 bases at J, leaving 11 bases unmatched. CDR3 in amino acids: CASRPPGTVYYEQYF. CDR3 DNA: TGTGCCAGCAGACCTCCCGGGACAGTGTACTACGAGCAGTACTTC. The complete variable domain, with remaining parts taken from reference TRBV28 and TRBJ2-7, reads DVKVTQSSRYLVKRTGEKVFLECVQDMDHENMFWYRQDPGLGLRLIYFSYDVKMKEKGDIPEGYSVSREKKERFSLILESASTNQTSMYLCASRPPGTVYYEQYFGPGTRLTVT.

This clonotype was seen only a few times. The chain has TRBV5-6 and TRBJ1-3; tentatively, D is TRBD1 (5 bases). The CDR3 covers 16 residues. With 4 bases removed from V and 0 bases from J, the gap between germline ends came to 14 bases. The germline V gene has CDR1 SGHDT and CDR2 YYEEEE. CDR3 region: CASSESDRISGNTIYF. In DNA form, the CDR3 reads TGTGCCAGCAGCGAGTCTGACAGAATCTCTGGAAACACCATATATTTT.

This clonotype was picked up many times. V and J are TRBV4-1 and TRBJ1-2, with a weak D call TRBD1 (5 bases). Germline loops: CDR1 MGHRA, CDR2 YSYEKL. This CDR3 is built from 15 residues. Trimming pared 1 base from V and 2 bases from J, leaving 11 bases between. For the CDR3, the DNA is TGCGCCAGCAGCCAAGCGGGGGGAATAAACTATGGCTACACCTTC. This sequence encodes CASSQAGGINYGYTF.

V and J are TRBV5-1 and TRBJ2-3; 9 positions agree with TRBD1. The trim removed 6 bases at V and 5 bases at J, leaving 10 bases unmatched. The CDR3 has 15 amino acids. Germline loops: CDR1 SGHRS, CDR2 YFSETQ. The DNA for the CDR3 is TGCGCCAGCAACAGACAGGGGGGCGCGATAGATACGCAGTATTTT. Translation: CASNRQGGAIDTQYF.

The V gene is TRBV3-1, the J gene TRBJ2-1; possible D gene TRBD2, 6 bases. Germline assignment: CDR1 LGHDT and CDR2 YNNKEL (reference sequence). The V end was cut by 4 bases, the J end by 4 bases, with 20 bases between. The CDR3 extends over 17 amino acids. The CDR3 DNA reads TGTGCCAGCAGCCCCTACGGAGTAGGCGGGGATTACAATGAGCAGTTCTTC. It specifies CASSPYGVGGDYNEQFF.

The chain couples TRBV7-9 to TRBJ2-1; 8 bases align to TRBD2. This CDR3 spans 15 amino acids. After removal of 2 bases from V and 4 bases from J, the junction contained 4 bases not matched to a gene. Germline V gene sequence: CDR1 SEHNR, CDR2 FQNEAQ (reference sequence). The CDR3 is CASSLTGGHYNEQFF. The CDR3, as DNA: TGTGCCAGCAGCTTAACGGGGGGGCATTACAATGAGCAGTTCTTC.

The rearrangement uses TRBV7-2 and TRBJ2-3; no clear D gene. The V gene lost 5 bases and the J gene lost 3 bases, with 15 bases spanning the gap. CDR1 is SGHTA, CDR2 FQGNSA, per germline. This CDR3 is 15 amino acids long. The CDR3 loop reads CASSARPVVTDTQYF. CDR3 in DNA: TGTGCCAGCAGCGCCCGACCAGTAGTTACAGATACGCAGTATTTT.